The 32 T cell receptor beta chains given below trace back to one sample, sequenced in a study of blood T cell repertoires in COVID-19. Sequencing used immunoSEQ multiplex PCR; TCRdb keeps in-frame clones, though not all of them. Among just over 95,000 clones listed, approximately 82% were seen once. Specimen: peripheral blood. These receptors were collected from a man between 60 and 75 years old with acute or convalescent COVID-19.

The chain is built from TRBV6-5 and TRBJ1-1; D not certain. V gave up 6 bases and J gave up 3 bases, with 17 bases separating them. Germline V gene lookup returns CDR1 MNHEY and CDR2 SVGAGI. CDR3 length equals 15 residues. Here the CDR3 reads CASSLPVRQDTEAFF. In DNA form, the CDR3 reads TGTGCCAGCAGCCTCCCAGTTCGCCAGGACACTGAAGCTTTCTTT.

CDR3 region: CASSPTDRFTTSGNTIYF. CDR3 nucleotides: TGTGCCAGCTCACCAACGGACAGGTTTACGACCTCTGGAAACACCATATATTTT. The gene calls are TRBV18 and TRBJ1-3, with 7 positions matching TRBD1. The V gene's germline CDR1 is KGHSH and CDR2 LQKENI. V lost 2 bases and J lost 0; bases outside the gene matches: 10. CDR3 length: 18 amino acids. Full variable domain (remainder filled in from reference TRBV18 and TRBJ1-3): NAGVMQNPRHLVRRRGQEARLRCSPMKGHSHVYWYRQLPEEGLKFMVYLQKENIIDESGMPKERFSAEFPKEGPSILRIQQVVRGDSAAYFCASSPTDRFTTSGNTIYFGEGSWLTVV.

V gene TRBV28 combines with J gene TRBJ2-7; 8 positions match TRBD2. V was clipped by 6 bases and J by 7 bases; unmatched bases: 20. Germline V lookup: CDR1 MDHEN, CDR2 SYDVKM. The CDR3 consists of 17 residues. The CDR3 DNA reads as TGTGCCAGCAGCATAGGGGGAAGGTCAAGCGGGAGTGTTGAGCAGTACGTC. Translating gives CASSIGGRSSGSVEQYV.

CDR3 protein: CASSYAGGPGTGELFF. As DNA, the CDR3 is TGTGCCAGCAGTTACGCGGGGGGGCCGGGCACCGGGGAGCTGTTTTTT. The rearrangement uses TRBV6-5 and TRBJ2-2, with 9 bases fitting TRBD2. Germline values: CDR1 MNHEY, CDR2 SVGAGI. CDR3 length equals 16 residues. The V and J ends lost 2 bases and 4 bases, in that order; junction bases with no gene match: 5.

As DNA, the CDR3 is TGCGCCAGCAGCTTGCAGGGCGGGGGGCAAGGAGAGACCCAGTACTTC. As protein: CASSLQGGGQGETQYF. The chain combines TRBV5-1 with TRBJ2-5; 8 positions match TRBD2. The CDR3 totals 16 residues. After removal of 1 base from V and 4 bases from J, the junction contained 9 bases not matched to a gene. The V gene's germline CDR1 is SGHRS and CDR2 YFSETQ.

The J gene is TRBJ1-2, the V gene TRBV6-2 or TRBV6-3, with 7 nucleotides matching TRBD1. The CDR3 consists of 16 residues. Germline CDR1 and CDR2: MNHEY and SVGEGT. After removal of 7 bases from V and 5 bases from J, the junction contained 16 bases not matched to a gene. DNA of the CDR3: TGTGCCAGCACCCCCGGCGAGAGGGGGCGCCGGTATGGCTACACCTTC. It specifies CASTPGERGRRYGYTF.

The chain employs TRBV19 and TRBJ1-1; no clear D. The length of the CDR3 is 14 residues. V was pared by 5 bases and J by 6 bases, with 16 bases between. In germline, CDR1 is LNHDA, CDR2 SQIVND (reference sequence). Here the CDR3 DNA reads TGTGCCAGTAGTCCCCCCAACGTGCGGTCTGAAGCTTTCTTT. Its translation is CASSPPNVRSEAFF.

This clone was detected a few times. This chain uses TRBV6-5 with TRBJ2-3; TRBD2 matches at 13 bases. The CDR3 loop spans 16 amino acids. Germline V gene sequence: CDR1 MNHEY, CDR2 SVGAGI. Germline trimming cut 2 bases from V and 6 bases from J; bases unmatched to any gene: 5. The CDR3 DNA reads TGTGCCAGCAGTTACGTACTAGCGGGAGGGCCGGATACGCAGTATTTT. This gives the protein CASSYVLAGGPDTQYF.

The chain employs TRBV11-2 and TRBJ1-1; D may be TRBD1 (6 bases). This CDR3 has 14 amino acids. The V end lost 3 bases, the J end lost 2 bases, and 10 bases lay between the germline ends. The V gene's germline CDR1 is SGHAT and CDR2 FQNNGV. CDR3 sequence reads: CASSFGRGNTEAFF. DNA for the CDR3: TGTGCCAGCAGCTTCGGCAGGGGAAACACTGAAGCTTTCTTT. The variable domain in full, completed from reference TRBV11-2 and TRBJ1-1, reads EAGVAQSPRYKIIEKRQSVAFWCNPISGHATLYWYQQILGQGPKLLIQFQNNGVVDDSQLPKDRFSAERLKGVDSTLKIQPAKLEDSAVYLCASSFGRGNTEAFFGQGTRLTVV.

This clone was seen a handful of times. The V call is TRBV3-1 (or the pseudogene TRBV3-2), the J call TRBJ1-2; no clear D gene. The CDR3 runs to 16 residues. Germline V lookup: CDR1 LGHDT, CDR2 YNNKEL (reference sequence). V was clipped by 4 bases and J by 6 bases, with 21 bases between them. CDR3 sequence: CASSLFARGVTDGYTF. CDR3 in DNA: TGTGCCAGCAGCCTTTTCGCTCGCGGGGTAACGGATGGCTACACCTTC.

V is TRBV5-1 and J is TRBJ1-1; TRBD1 aligns across 7 bases. The CDR3 loop spans 14 amino acids. The V gene end was trimmed by 5 bases and the J gene end by 4 bases; junction bases not matched to a gene: 8. Germline assignment: CDR1 SGHRS and CDR2 YFSETQ. The CDR3 loop reads CASSYTGVPTEAFF. The CDR3 coding sequence is TGCGCCAGCAGTTACACAGGGGTCCCCACTGAAGCTTTCTTT.

This chain joins TRBV9 and TRBJ1-3; 9 positions match TRBD1. The V gene end was trimmed by 0 bases and the J gene end by 4 bases; junction bases not matched to a gene: 17. This CDR3 has 20 residues. Germline loops: CDR1 SGDLS, CDR2 YYNGEE. The CDR3 bases are TGTGCCAGCAGCGTAGAGTTACTGGGACAGGGCAGTCTCTACGGAAACACCATATATTTT. Residues: CASSVELLGQGSLYGNTIYF.

This sequence joins TRBV24-1 and TRBJ2-1, with D possibly matching TRBD2 (6 bases). CDR1 and CDR2 from the germline V gene are KGHDR and SFDVKD. The CDR3 runs 16 residues. V gave up 0 bases and J gave up 0 bases, with 8 bases separating them. The CDR3 loop is CATSDLFGSSYNEQFF. The CDR3 nucleotides read TGTGCCACCAGTGATTTGTTCGGGAGCTCCTACAATGAGCAGTTCTTC.

The gene calls are TRBV12-3 or TRBV12-4 and TRBJ2-1, with a possible D match to TRBD2 (6 bases). V lost 3 bases to trimming and J lost 6 bases, with 9 bases between them. This CDR3 comprises 13 residues. CDR3 region: CASSFGGSNEQFF. The CDR3 DNA reads as TGTGCCAGCAGTTTTGGGGGGAGCAATGAGCAGTTCTTC.

The gene calls are TRBV30 and TRBJ2-3; 9 nucleotides align to TRBD2. Germline CDR1 GTSNPN, CDR2 SVGIG (reference sequence). With V trimmed by 5 bases and J by 3 bases, 6 bases remained unmatched. CDR3 length: 14 residues. CDR3 residues: CAWLTSGGTDTQYF. CDR3 nucleotide sequence: TGTGCCTGGTTAACAAGCGGGGGGACAGATACGCAGTATTTT. The whole variable domain, remainder taken from reference TRBV30 and TRBJ2-3, is SQTIHQWPATLVQPVGSPLSLECTVEGTSNPNLYWYRQAAGRGLQLLFYSVGIGQISSEVPQNLSASRPQDRQFILSSKKLLLSDSGFYLCAWLTSGGTDTQYFGPGTRLTVL.

This chain uses TRBV18 with TRBJ2-1, with D unclear. V was pared by 4 bases and J by 5 bases, with 6 bases between. Germline loops: CDR1 KGHSH, CDR2 LQKENI. This CDR3 region has 12 residues. CDR3 region: CASSRANNEQFF. The CDR3 DNA is TGTGCCAGCTCACGGGCCAACAATGAGCAGTTCTTC.

The chain is built from TRBV6-1 and TRBJ1-2; D perhaps matches TRBD1 (5 bases). From germline, CDR1 is MNHNS and CDR2 SASEGT. There are 14 residues in the CDR3. Trimming left V 3 bases short and J 0 bases short, with 8 bases between. The CDR3 protein is CASSEGGTNYGYTF. As DNA, the CDR3 is TGTGCCAGCAGTGAGGGGGGGACTAACTATGGCTACACCTTC.

This clone is a singleton in its sample. The genes are TRBV6-1 and TRBJ2-2, with 7 bases aligning to TRBD1. CDR1 and CDR2 (germline): MNHNS, SASEGT. The CDR3 spans 15 residues. Trimming cost V 3 bases and J 5 bases; bases outside gene matches: 6. The CDR3 reads CASSDTGARTGELFF. DNA of the CDR3: TGTGCCAGCAGTGACACAGGGGCTCGTACCGGGGAGCTGTTTTTT.

The rearrangement links TRBV2 to TRBJ1-2; D perhaps matches TRBD1 (6 bases). The CDR3 contains 13 residues. The V gene's germline CDR1 is SNHLY and CDR2 FYNNEI. The V gene lost 8 bases and the J gene lost 2 bases, with 12 bases spanning the gap. CDR3 nucleotides: TGTGCCAGCCTCTTAGGACAGAACTATGGCTACACCTTC. Residues: CASLLGQNYGYTF.

This chain connects TRBV6-4 to TRBJ2-5, with D possibly being TRBD2 (7 bases). This CDR3 has 15 amino acids. Germline values: CDR1 MRHNA, CDR2 SNTAGT. Trimming removed 3 bases at V and 4 bases at J, with 15 bases between. The CDR3 protein is CASSEKIGGGETQYF. The CDR3 DNA follows: TGTGCCAGCAGTGAAAAGATAGGGGGGGGAGAGACCCAGTACTTC.

This chain joins TRBV4-1 and TRBJ2-7; 9 bases agree with TRBD2. The CDR3 consists of 16 residues. V trimming: 1 base; J trimming: 0 bases; junction bases outside the gene matches: 4. Germline V gene sequence: CDR1 MGHRA, CDR2 YSYEKL. CDR3 residues: CASSQGISGSSYEQYF. The CDR3 DNA sequence: TGCGCCAGCAGCCAAGGGATTAGCGGGAGCTCCTACGAGCAGTACTTC.

V usage is TRBV14 and J usage is TRBJ2-3; D uncertain. Germline CDR1 is SGHDN and CDR2 is FVKESK. V shed 1 base and J shed 0 bases, with 14 bases lying between them. The CDR3 length is 17 residues. This CDR3 is CASSQVPRTYSTDTQYF. The CDR3 DNA is TGTGCCAGCAGCCAAGTCCCTAGAACCTATAGCACAGATACGCAGTATTTT.

This chain uses TRBV2 with TRBJ2-3; TRBD1 matches at 8 bases. Germline V CDR1 and CDR2: SNHLY, FYNNEI. J lost 11 bases, V lost 0 bases, and 1 base had no gene match. This CDR3 region has 12 residues. CDR3 coding DNA: TGTGCCAGCAGTGAAGCTGGGACAGGGCAGTATTTT. Residues: CASSEAGTGQYF. The full variable domain, in which reference TRBV2 and TRBJ2-3 provide the parts outside the CDR3, is EPEVTQTPSHQVTQMGQEVILRCVPISNHLYFYWYRQILGQKVEFLVSFYNNEISEKSEIFDDQFSVERPDGSNFTLKIRSTKLEDSAMYFCASSEAGTGQYFGPGTRLTVL.

J is TRBJ2-5 and V is TRBV5-1; 11 nucleotides align to TRBD2. The CDR3 is made up of 15 amino acids. J was trimmed by 3 bases and V by 4 bases; bases with no gene match: 5. Germline loops: CDR1 SGHRS, CDR2 YFSETQ. CDR3 sequence reads: CASSTGTSGKETQYF. The CDR3 DNA is TGCGCCAGCAGCACCGGGACTAGCGGTAAAGAGACCCAGTACTTC.

The chain combines TRBV7-2 with TRBJ2-1; maybe TRBD1 (6 bases). Germline CDR1 SGHTA, CDR2 FQGNSA. Trimming took off 3 bases at V and 9 bases at J, with 12 bases between the two ends. The CDR3 runs to 13 residues. The CDR3 nucleotides read TGTGCCAGCAGCTTTTCAGGGGCTAGTGAGCAGTTCTTC. Translating gives CASSFSGASEQFF.

V gene TRBV14 combines with J gene TRBJ2-1; D might be TRBD2 (7 bases). The CDR3 totals 18 residues. Germline V lookup: CDR1 SGHDN, CDR2 FVKESK. V dropped 3 bases and J dropped 4 bases, with 22 bases sitting between them. The CDR3 DNA reads as TGTGCCAGCAGCCACCTAAGGGGGGAGGGCCTTCAGTACAATGAGCAGTTCTTC. Encoded protein: CASSHLRGEGLQYNEQFF.

This clone was detected only once. This chain connects TRBV15 to TRBJ1-2; D is uncertain. Trimming shortened V by 0 bases and J by 8 bases, and 10 bases separated the two germline ends. From germline, CDR1 is LNHNV and CDR2 YYDKDF (reference sequence). CDR3 size: 13 residues. DNA of the CDR3: TGTGCCACCAGCAGAGACCGCTTTGGCGGCTACACCTTC. It yields the protein CATSRDRFGGYTF.

The V and J genes are TRBV12-5 and TRBJ2-2; D call uncertain. The V gene lost 0 bases and the J gene lost 6 bases, with 11 bases spanning the gap. In germline, CDR1 is LGHNT, CDR2 FRNRAP. This CDR3 comprises 15 residues. The CDR3 coding sequence is TGTGCTAGTGGTTTGGTACTCGGGTCAGCCGGGGAGCTGTTTTTT. Protein: CASGLVLGSAGELFF.

In nucleotides, the CDR3 is TGTGCCAGCAGCCCCGGAGGGGATACGCAGTATTTT. Translation gives CASSPGGDTQYF. This chain joins TRBV5-4 and TRBJ2-3, with a possible D match to TRBD2 (6 bases). The CDR3 is 12 amino acids. Deletions cut 4 bases from V and 6 bases from J, with 9 bases between. The germline V gene encodes CDR1 SGHNT and CDR2 YYREEE (reference sequence).

Only one count was recorded for this clone. The chain has TRBV11-3 and TRBJ1-4, with 9 positions matching TRBD1. CDR1 and CDR2 (germline): SGHNT, YENEEA. The CDR3 is 14 residues long. The ends lost 6 bases at V and 6 bases at J; junction bases unmatched: 5. The DNA of the CDR3 is TGTGCCAGCAGTTGGACAGGGGATTATGAAAAACTGTTTTTT. This encodes CASSWTGDYEKLFF.

The CDR3 bases are TGTGCCAGCAGCGGGGGGGAGGGCACAGATACGCAGTATTTT. The encoded protein is CASSGGEGTDTQYF. The rearrangement uses TRBV5-5 and TRBJ2-3; TRBD2 agrees at 7 bases. This CDR3 comprises 14 residues. Germline CDR1 is SGHKS and CDR2 is YYEKEE (reference sequence). V shed 4 bases, J shed 1 base, and the junction held 3 bases outside the gene matches.

This sequence joins TRBV5-1 and TRBJ1-4; D is perhaps TRBD1 (6 bases). The CDR3 totals 15 residues. Germline V lookup: CDR1 SGHRS, CDR2 YFSETQ. Trimming cost V 0 bases and J 5 bases, with 11 bases left between them. As DNA, the CDR3 is TGCGCCAGCAGCTTGGGAGGGCAGGGGAATGAAAAACTGTTTTTT. The encoded protein is CASSLGGQGNEKLFF. Complete variable domain (other parts from reference TRBV5-1 and TRBJ1-4): KAGVTQTPRYLIKTRGQQVTLSCSPISGHRSVSWYQQTPGQGLQFLFEYFSETQRNKGNFPGRFSGRQFSNSRSEMNVSTLELGDSALYLCASSLGGQGNEKLFFGSGTQLSVL.